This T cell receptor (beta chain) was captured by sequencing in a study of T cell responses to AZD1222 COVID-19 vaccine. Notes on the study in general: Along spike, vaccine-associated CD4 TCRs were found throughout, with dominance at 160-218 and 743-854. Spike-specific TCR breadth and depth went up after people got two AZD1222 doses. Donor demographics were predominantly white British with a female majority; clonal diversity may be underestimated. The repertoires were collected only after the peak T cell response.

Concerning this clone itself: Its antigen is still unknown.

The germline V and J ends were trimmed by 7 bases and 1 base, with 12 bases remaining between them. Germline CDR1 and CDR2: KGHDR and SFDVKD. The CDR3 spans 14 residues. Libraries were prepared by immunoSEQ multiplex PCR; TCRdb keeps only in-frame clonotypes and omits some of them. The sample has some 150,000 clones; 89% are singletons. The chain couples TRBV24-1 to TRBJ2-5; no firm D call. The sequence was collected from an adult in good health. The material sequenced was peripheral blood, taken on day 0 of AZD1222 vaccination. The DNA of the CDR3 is TGTGCCACCAGCGCGGACGGCCGCCAAGAGACCCAGTACTTC. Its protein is CATSADGRQETQYF.